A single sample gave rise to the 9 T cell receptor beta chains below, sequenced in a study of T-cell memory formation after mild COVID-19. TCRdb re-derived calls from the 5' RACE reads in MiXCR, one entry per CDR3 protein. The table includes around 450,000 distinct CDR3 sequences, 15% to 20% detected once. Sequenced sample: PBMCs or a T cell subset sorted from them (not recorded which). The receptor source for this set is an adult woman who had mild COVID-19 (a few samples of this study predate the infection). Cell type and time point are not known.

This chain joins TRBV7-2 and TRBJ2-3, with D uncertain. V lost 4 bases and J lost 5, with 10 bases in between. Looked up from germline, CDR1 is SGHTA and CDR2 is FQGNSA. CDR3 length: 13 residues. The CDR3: CASSSEVIDTQYF. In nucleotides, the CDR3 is TGTGCCAGCAGCTCCGAGGTAATAGATACGCAGTATTTT.

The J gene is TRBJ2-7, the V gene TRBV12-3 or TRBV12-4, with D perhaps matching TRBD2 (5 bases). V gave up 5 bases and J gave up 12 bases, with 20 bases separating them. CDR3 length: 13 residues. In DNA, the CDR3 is TGTGCCAGCAGTCGAGGCGGAAACCGGGAAGGGTACTTC. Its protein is CASSRGGNREGYF.

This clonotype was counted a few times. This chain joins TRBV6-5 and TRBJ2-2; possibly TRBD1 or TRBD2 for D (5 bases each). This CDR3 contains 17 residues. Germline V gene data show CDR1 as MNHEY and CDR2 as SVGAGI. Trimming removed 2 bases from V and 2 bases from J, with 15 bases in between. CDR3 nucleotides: TGTGCCAGCAGTTACGTAATCCTCCGGGACAACACCGGGGAGCTGTTTTTT. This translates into CASSYVILRDNTGELFF.

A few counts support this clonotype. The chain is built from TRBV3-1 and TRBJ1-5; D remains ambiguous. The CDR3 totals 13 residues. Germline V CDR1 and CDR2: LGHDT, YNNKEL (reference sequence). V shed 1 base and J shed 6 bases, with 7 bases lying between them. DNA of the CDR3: TGTGCCAGCAGCCAAGGCACTTCTCAGCCCCAGCATTTT. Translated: CASSQGTSQPQHF.

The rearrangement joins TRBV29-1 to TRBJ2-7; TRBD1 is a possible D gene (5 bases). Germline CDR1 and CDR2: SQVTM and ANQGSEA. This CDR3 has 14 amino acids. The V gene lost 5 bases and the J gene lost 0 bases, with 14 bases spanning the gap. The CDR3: CSVYTGQSSYEQYF. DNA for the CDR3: TGCAGCGTTTATACAGGCCAAAGCTCCTACGAGCAGTACTTC.

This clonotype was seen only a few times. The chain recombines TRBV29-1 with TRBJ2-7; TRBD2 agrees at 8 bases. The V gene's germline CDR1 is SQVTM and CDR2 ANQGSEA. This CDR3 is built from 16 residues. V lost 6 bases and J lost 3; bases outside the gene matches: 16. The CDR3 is CSVQPVIAGSIYEQYF. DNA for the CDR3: TGCAGCGTCCAACCTGTAATAGCGGGATCTATCTACGAGCAGTACTTC.

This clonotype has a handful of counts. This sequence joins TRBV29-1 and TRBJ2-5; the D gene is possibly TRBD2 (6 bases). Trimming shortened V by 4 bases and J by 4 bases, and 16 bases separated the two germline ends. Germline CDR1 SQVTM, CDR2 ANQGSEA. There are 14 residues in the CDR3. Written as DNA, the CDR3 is TGCAGCGTTGTCGGAGGGGCGGGTGGAGAGACCCAGTACTTC. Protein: CSVVGGAGGETQYF.

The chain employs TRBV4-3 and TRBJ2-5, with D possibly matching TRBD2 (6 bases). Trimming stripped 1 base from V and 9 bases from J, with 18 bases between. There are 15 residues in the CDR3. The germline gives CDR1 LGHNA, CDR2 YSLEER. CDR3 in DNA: TGCGCCAGCAGCCAAGCGGTGCGGGGTTATGGGGCCCAGTACTTC. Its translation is CASSQAVRGYGAQYF.

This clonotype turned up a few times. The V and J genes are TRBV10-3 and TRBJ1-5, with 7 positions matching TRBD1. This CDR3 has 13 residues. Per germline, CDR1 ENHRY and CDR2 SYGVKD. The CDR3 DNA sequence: TGTGCAATGCAGGGGGATAGCAATCAGCCCCAGCATTTT. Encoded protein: CAMQGDSNQPQHF.